This TCR beta chain comes out of a study of blood T cell repertoires in COVID-19 (dated by TCRdb to 2019 to 2021). Background for the entire study: Samples covering the acute and convalescent phases of COVID-19 were provided by collaborators in the United States, Italy and Spain. The prospective study material was composed of cDNA or gDNA derived from T cells, B-cell-depleted T cells, or PBMCs. The dataset comprised deeply sampled blood TCRbeta repertoires from subjects exposed to, actively infected with, or recovered from COVID-19. Nearly every sample came with metadata listing a de-identified subject ID, COVID-19 status, age in years and sex. The repertoires were released in a freely available public database meant as a resource for research on the immune response to SARS-CoV-2. Where available, HLA class I and class II types were obtained from metadata supplied by the sample provider rather than from assay-based typing. The samples were drawn from two sources: the first 160 participants of the ongoing ImmuneRACE study, and 1,254 subjects contributed by 6 global collaborators.

A second Seattle source provided samples from volunteer blood donors who had recovered from COVID-19. Whole blood was collected in K2EDTA tubes by collaborating institutions according to the institutions' own protocols. For TCRbeta analysis, collaborators shipped samples as frozen whole blood, isolated PBMCs, or DNA extracted from either of those sample types. In the case of this clone: Its recognized antigen is unknown. Base qualities are not at hand, and no much larger clone is one base apart.

The CDR3 has 16 amino acids, counting the end cysteine and phenylalanine. Solely the CDR3 DNA is kept, with 48 bases framed from the first base. V is reduced by 0 bases and J by 5 bases, leaving a spacing of 13 bases between them. The germline V gene gives CDR1 as LGHNA and CDR2 as YNFKEQ. TCRbeta CDR3 regions were amplified from genomic DNA by means of the immunoSEQ Assay, a bias-controlled multiplex PCR. Per the source publication's procedure: Nucleated cell counts per sample were estimated from amplification of reference gene primers within the assay. To quantify the absolute abundance of each unique TCRbeta CDR3 rearrangement, sequence reads were collapsed and filtered. For each sample, productive Simpson clonality was calculated by taking the square root of Simpson's diversity index across productive rearrangements. TCRdb re-hosts the immuneACCESS table, in-frame sequences only. Its copies lack some clones; in the studies checked, an unresolved V gene accounts for under half of them, and the cause for the rest is not known. V and J calls and clone size are given by that table; D and trimming were obtained from the DNA. The sample profile shows around 300,000 clones; about 83% of them were found once. Of the sample, over 9% is held by the ten largest clones.

Points the paper makes about the study in general: How much clinical and demographic metadata was included differed by source and by participant, and the metadata was provided uncurated.

The chain links TRBV4-2 with TRBJ1-4; the D gene is perhaps TRBD1, from 5 matching bases. What was sequenced was peripheral blood. This TCR derives from a woman between 45 and 65 years old who had recovered from COVID-19. The CDR3 corresponds to CASSQDRSGGNEKLFF. The bases are TGTGCCAGCAGCCAAGATCGGAGCGGGGGGAATGAAAAACTGTTTTTT.